This T cell receptor (beta chain) was identified during a study of CD8 T cells in Susac syndrome. The RNA input was about 0.5 to 1 ug, and it was reverse transcribed with random hexamers. Amplification of TCR beta CDR3 across 54 Vbeta and 13 Jbeta was performed with immunoSEQ multiplex PCR. One entry per CDR3 protein, called by TCRdb with MiXCR from the immunoSEQ multiplex PCR reads. In the table there are a few hundred thousand distinct CDR3 sequences, approximately 95% of which are singletons. Germline CDR1 reads SQVTM; CDR2 reads ANQGSEA. Trimming took 4 bases from V and 6 from J, leaving 14 bases between them. This CDR3 has 13 residues.

The clonotype was recovered from a human donor with multiple sclerosis. What was sequenced was CD4+ T cells from PBMCs. V and J are TRBV29-1 and TRBJ2-3; D may correspond to TRBD1 or TRBD2 (5 bases each). CDR3 bases: TGCAGCGTTGTTCGGGGCGGCATGGATACGCAGTATTTT. It is translated as CSVVRGGMDTQYF.